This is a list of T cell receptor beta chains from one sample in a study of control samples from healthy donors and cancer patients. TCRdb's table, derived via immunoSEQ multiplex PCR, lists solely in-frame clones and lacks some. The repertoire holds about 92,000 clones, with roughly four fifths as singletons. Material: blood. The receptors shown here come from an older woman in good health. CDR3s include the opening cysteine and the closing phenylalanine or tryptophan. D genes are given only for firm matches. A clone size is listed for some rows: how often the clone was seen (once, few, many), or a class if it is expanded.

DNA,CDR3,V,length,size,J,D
TGTGCCAGCAGTTACTCGGGGGGGCCTTGGGGCTACACCTTC,CASSYSGGPWGYTF,TRBV6-5,14,-,TRBJ1-2,-
TGTGCTAGTGCCGTCGACACGGGCTATGGCTACACCTTC,CASAVDTGYGYTF,TRBV12-5,13,once,TRBJ1-2,-
TGTGCCAGCAGTTCCGTGACTAGCGGGAGACTCTACAATGAGCAGTTCTTC,CASSSVTSGRLYNEQFF,TRBV6-2/TRBV6-3,17,-,TRBJ2-1,TRBD2
TGCAGCGTTAAGACAGGGGAGGGCTCCTACGAGCAGTACTTC,CSVKTGEGSYEQYF,TRBV29-1,14,once,TRBJ2-7,-
TGTGCCAGCAGCTTAAAAGGCCGGACAGACCGAATGGGAGGCTACACCTTC,CASSLKGRTDRMGGYTF,TRBV11-2,17,-,TRBJ1-2,-
TGTGCCAGCAGACTGACGGGGAACACTGAAGCTTTCTTT,CASRLTGNTEAFF,TRBV7-9,13,-,TRBJ1-1,-
TGTGCCAGCAGTGGAGGTTTGAGCAATCAGCCCCAGCATTTT,CASSGGLSNQPQHF,TRBV2,14,-,TRBJ1-5,-
TGTGCCAGCAGTGAAGCGGGGGCGGCCACTGAAGCTTTCTTT,CASSEAGAATEAFF,TRBV6-1,14,many,TRBJ1-1,-
TGTGCCAGCAGTTACTCATCACAGGGGGCTTCACCCCTCCACTTT,CASSYSSQGASPLHF,TRBV6-6,15,once,TRBJ1-6,TRBD1
TGTGCCATCAGTGTAAGTAAGGACACTGAAGCTTTCTTT,CAISVSKDTEAFF,TRBV10-3,13,once,TRBJ1-1,-
TGTGCCAGCAGCCTGGAGCGGGACTACACAGATACGCAGTATTTT,CASSLERDYTDTQYF,TRBV2,15,-,TRBJ2-3,TRBD2
TGTGCCAGCAGTGTTCAGGGAACCAAAAACATTCAGTACTTC,CASSVQGTKNIQYF,TRBV2,14,-,TRBJ2-4,-
TGCAGCGTTGATTCGCGGGTGAACACTGAAGCTTTCTTT,CSVDSRVNTEAFF,TRBV29-1,13,-,TRBJ1-1,-
TGTGCCAGCATTCGGCTGATGAACACTGAAGCTTTCTTT,CASIRLMNTEAFF,TRBV12-3/TRBV12-4,13,-,TRBJ1-1,-
TGTGCCAGCAGGGGACAGGGGTTCTACGAGCAGTACTTC,CASRGQGFYEQYF,TRBV27,13,-,TRBJ2-7,TRBD1
TGTGCCACCAGCCGGGGCAGGGGCCGGTGGACCGGGGAGCTGTTTTTT,CATSRGRGRWTGELFF,TRBV15,16,few,TRBJ2-2,-
TGTGCCAGCTCACCTCGACAGGGGGACACCGGGGAGCTGTTTTTT,CASSPRQGDTGELFF,TRBV18,15,-,TRBJ2-2,TRBD1
TGTGCCAGCAGTGAGGGGGAGCTGGGACTAGGATACGAGCAGTACTTC,CASSEGELGLGYEQYF,TRBV6-1,16,-,TRBJ2-7,TRBD2
TGTGCCAGCAGCTTAGACCCCGGGGGCACTGAAGCTTTCTTT,CASSLDPGGTEAFF,TRBV7-2,14,-,TRBJ1-1,-
TGCGCCAGCAGTCAGACAGGGACGGGGGAAATGAACACTGAAGCTTTCTTT,CASSQTGTGEMNTEAFF,TRBV4-1,17,few,TRBJ1-1,TRBD1
TGTGCCAGCAGTTACCGGGACAGGGTGACTGAAGCTTTCTTT,CASSYRDRVTEAFF,TRBV6-2/TRBV6-3,14,-,TRBJ1-1,TRBD1
TGCGCCAGCAGCCAAGGGGACAGGGACGTCGAGGTCCTGACTTTC,CASSQGDRDVEVLTF,TRBV4-1,15,-,TRBJ2-6,TRBD1
TGTGCCAGTAGTAGGACAGGGACTTACTACGAGCAGTACTTC,CASSRTGTYYEQYF,TRBV19,14,once,TRBJ2-7,TRBD1
TGTGCCAGCAGTTACCCCGACAGGCGGGGTGGAGGCTACACCTTC,CASSYPDRRGGGYTF,TRBV6-7,15,-,TRBJ1-2,-
TGTGCCAGCAGTCCCGACCTATACGAGCAGTACTTC,CASSPDLYEQYF,TRBV7-9,12,-,TRBJ2-7,-
TGTGCCAGCAGCCAGCTAGGAGAGCAGTACTTC,CASSQLGEQYF,TRBV7-2,11,-,TRBJ2-7,-
TGTGCCAGCAGCTTAACCTCCGGCTCTGGAAACACCATATATTTT,CASSLTSGSGNTIYF,TRBV7-6,15,-,TRBJ1-3,-
TGTGCCAGTAGTATCCAGGGGGCCGACGAGCAGTACTTC,CASSIQGADEQYF,TRBV19,13,-,TRBJ2-7,TRBD1